The 9 T cell receptor beta chains given below trace back to one sample, sequenced in a study of monozygotic twins with inflammatory bowel disease. TCRdb re-analyzed the 5' RACE reads; it lists each CDR3 protein once, without DNA. Recorded here are a few hundred thousand distinct CDR3 sequences; the top ten clones represent around 1.5%. The source material was blood. These receptors originate from a human donor with ulcerative colitis or Crohn's disease, or a healthy co-twin of an affected twin (not recorded which).

This sequence joins TRBV25-1 and TRBJ1-5. CDR1 and CDR2 from the germline V gene are MGHDK and SYGVNS. The CDR3 is 15 amino acids. CDR3: CASSEGRWSTQPQYF.

The rearrangement uses TRBV5-1 and TRBJ1-4; the D gene TCRdb calls, TRBD1, cannot be checked with no DNA. Germline V gene sequence: CDR1 SGHRS, CDR2 YFSETQ. CDR3 length: 14 amino acids. The CDR3 sequence: CASSPGDSFEKLFF.

This CDR3 reads CASSWDREETQYF. The chain couples TRBV7-7 to TRBJ2-5; the TCRdb call, TRBD1, lacks DNA for checking. Germline V gene sequence: CDR1 SSHAT, CDR2 FNYEAQ (reference sequence). The CDR3 runs to 13 residues.

The chain employs TRBV7-9 and TRBJ1-1; TCRdb lists TRBD1, though no DNA is available to test this call. The CDR3 loop spans 17 amino acids. From germline, CDR1 is SEHNR and CDR2 FQNEAQ (reference sequence). CDR3 protein: CASSSEPPLTANTEAFF.

The V gene is TRBV6-1, the J gene TRBJ1-4; TCRdb selects TRBD1, and the lack of DNA leaves this call unchecked. The CDR3 covers 15 residues. Germline CDR1 is MNHNS and CDR2 is SASEGT. This CDR3 is CASSKRTAPPEKLFF.

V and J are TRBV29-1 and TRBJ2-7; lacking DNA, the TRBD1 call made by TCRdb goes unchecked. Germline values: CDR1 SQVTM, CDR2 ANQGSEA. The CDR3 consists of 16 residues. The CDR3 spells CSVSRGWGTGQYEQYF.

CDR3 protein: CASSEEGPGVGEKLFF. The chain links TRBV2 to TRBJ1-4; lacking DNA, the TRBD1 call made by TCRdb goes unchecked. This CDR3 has 16 amino acids. Germline V gives CDR1 SNHLY, CDR2 FYNNEI.

CDR3 sequence: CASSVGVKAGELFF. This sequence joins TRBV9 and TRBJ2-2. This CDR3 contains 14 residues. Per the germline V gene, CDR1 is SGDLS and CDR2 is YYNGEE.

The rearrangement joins TRBV15 to TRBJ1-1; TCRdb's assignment of TRBD1 cannot be checked, as there is no DNA. The CDR3 consists of 17 residues. Germline V gene data show CDR1 as LNHNV and CDR2 as YYDKDF (reference sequence). The CDR3 loop reads CATSKVAQSGGWAEAFF. The full variable domain, in which reference TRBV15 and TRBJ1-1 provide the parts outside the CDR3, is DAMVIQNPRYQVTQFGKPVTLSCSQTLNHNVMYWYQQKSSQAPKLLFHYYDKDFNNEADTPDNFQSRRPNTSFCFLDIRSPGLGDTAMYLCATSKVAQSGGWAEAFFGQGTRLTVV.